This T cell receptor (beta chain) is drawn from a study of blood T cell repertoires in COVID-19. In germline, CDR1 is SQVTM, CDR2 ANQGSEA. Between the trimmed V and J ends, which lost 6 bases and 3 bases, there was a span of 18 bases. The CDR3 extends over 15 amino acids. Using immunoSEQ multiplex PCR, the repertoire was profiled, and TCRdb retains in-frame clones only, with some absent. The sample has around 270,000 clones, 80% to 90% seen once. This clonotype originated in a woman aged 40 to 50 who had been exposed to COVID-19. The sample comprised PBMCs or T cells enriched from blood (not recorded which). The V call is TRBV29-1, the J call TRBJ2-1, with a weak D call TRBD2 (5 bases). The CDR3 sequence: CSVEPSGSYYNEQFF. CDR3 DNA: TGCAGCGTGGAGCCAAGCGGATCATACTACAATGAGCAGTTCTTC.